The 26 T cell receptor beta chains in this list originate from one sample, sequenced in a study of breast tumors, draining lymph nodes, adjacent tissues. TCRdb processed the multiplex PCR reads anew with MiXCR; each CDR3 protein has one entry. The sample carries more than 80,000 distinct CDR3 sequences, more than 30% recorded once. Breast cancer patients provided tissue from their axillary draining lymph nodes. Sequenced: axillary lymph node tissue. All receptors come from a female donor with breast cancer. Some clones in this sample may be carry-over from other donors' samples.

Comment on this clonotype: The conserved closing phenylalanine or tryptophan is absent in this CDR3, likely reflecting a read error. The rearrangement uses TRBV10-1 and TRBJ2-5; D not certain. CDR1 and CDR2 from the germline V gene are WNHNN and SYGVQD (reference sequence). V lost 6 bases and J 4 bases, leaving 18 bases between the germline ends. The CDR3 is made up of 15 amino acids. In DNA, the CDR3 is TGCGCCAGCAGCGGCCGGTCTTTTTCCCCAGAGACCCAGTACCTC. Translation: CASSGRSFSPETQYL.

This clonotype was observed many times. The rearrangement links TRBV5-1 to TRBJ1-4; no definite D call. There are 11 residues in the CDR3. Germline CDR1 reads SGHRS; CDR2 reads YFSETQ. V was trimmed by 5 bases and J by 4 bases, leaving 3 bases between them. CDR3 sequence reads: CASRINEKLFF. The DNA of the CDR3 is TGCGCCAGCAGAATTAATGAAAAACTGTTTTTT.

This sequence joins TRBV20-1 and TRBJ2-5; no definite D call. There are 13 residues in the CDR3. V dropped 5 bases and J dropped 1 base, with 11 bases sitting between them. Germline V gene sequence: CDR1 DFQATT, CDR2 SNEGSKA (reference sequence). The DNA of the CDR3 is TGCAGTGCTGGAGTGGCAGCCCAAGAGACCCAGTACTTC. Translating it yields CSAGVAAQETQYF.

This clonotype was detected many times. The V call is TRBV24-1, the J call TRBJ1-5; D uncertain. Trimming removed 7 bases from V and 4 bases from J, with 10 bases in between. The CDR3 length is 13 residues. The germline V gene has CDR1 KGHDR and CDR2 SFDVKD. CDR3: CATSDSMNQPQHF. The CDR3, as DNA: TGTGCCACCAGCGACTCCATGAATCAGCCCCAGCATTTT.

Comments on this clonotype: A much more abundant neighbour one base away suggests this may be a read error. The chain links TRBV4-1 to TRBJ2-5; D unclear. Looked up from germline, CDR1 is MGHRA and CDR2 is YSYEKL. CDR3 length equals 12 residues. CDR3 nucleotides: TGCGCCAGCAGCCAAGCTCAAGGGACCCAGTACTTC. Translated: CASSQAQGTQYF.

This clonotype came up many times. This chain connects TRBV28 to TRBJ2-3; the D is unclear. Germline V gene lookup returns CDR1 MDHEN and CDR2 SYDVKM. CDR3 length: 15 residues. Trimming shortened V by 1 base and J by 3 bases, and 11 bases separated the two germline ends. The CDR3, as DNA: TGTGCCAGCAGTTTATTAAGCGCCCCAACAGATACGCAGTATTTT. This sequence encodes CASSLLSAPTDTQYF.

This chain uses TRBV20-1 with TRBJ2-1; the D gene is possibly TRBD2 (6 bases). V dropped 1 base and J dropped 0 bases, with 22 bases sitting between them. Germline CDR1 DFQATT, CDR2 SNEGSKA (reference sequence). The CDR3 has 19 residues. In nucleotides, the CDR3 is TGCAGTGCTAGAGGCGGTGGTAAGCGGGCGATCGGCTCCTACAATGAGCAGTTCTTC. As protein: CSARGGGKRAIGSYNEQFF.

This rearrangement joins TRBV4-1 to TRBJ2-2; the D is unclear. CDR1 MGHRA and CDR2 YSYEKL come from the germline V gene. The CDR3 has 12 residues. The germline V and J ends were trimmed by 1 base and 9 bases, with 6 bases remaining between them. The CDR3: CASSQVSRELFF. CDR3 DNA sequence: TGCGCCAGCAGCCAAGTGAGCAGGGAGCTGTTTTTT.

This clonotype was recorded many times. This chain joins TRBV4-3 and TRBJ1-3, with a tentative D call TRBD1 (5 bases). V was clipped by 3 bases and J by 1 base, with 10 bases between them. This CDR3 has 15 amino acids. Germline V lookup: CDR1 LGHNA, CDR2 YSLEER. CDR3 protein: CASSQDRQSGNTIYF. The CDR3 DNA follows: TGCGCCAGCAGCCAGGACCGACAGTCTGGAAACACCATATATTTT.

Regarding this clonotype: The junction does not match germline at one end; this may be a read error. CDR3 amino acids: CASSTGQELRF. The CDR3 DNA sequence: TGTGCCAGCAGCACGGGACAGGAACTCCGCTTT. The V call is TRBV7-9, the J call TRBJ1-6, with 8 nucleotides matching TRBD1. This CDR3 has 11 amino acids. Germline loops: CDR1 SEHNR, CDR2 FQNEAQ (reference sequence).

Of note for this clonotype: A much larger clone differs from this one at a single base, so this may be a read error. Lacking the conserved final phenylalanine or tryptophan, this CDR3 likely reflects a read error. The chain joins TRBV20-1 to TRBJ1-1, with D perhaps matching TRBD1 (5 bases). This CDR3 has 14 amino acids. V was pared by 1 base and J by 5 bases, with 14 bases between. Germline V lookup: CDR1 DFQATT, CDR2 SNEGSKA (reference sequence). In DNA, the CDR3 is TGCAGTGCTAGAGTTTTCAGGGTTAGGACTGAAGCTTTCTGT. Protein: CSARVFRVRTEAFC.

The CDR3 DNA sequence: TGTGCCAGCAGTTTAGGGGGGAAAGATGCACAGTATTTT. Translated, it gives CASSLGGKDAQYF. This chain links TRBV12-3 or TRBV12-4 with TRBJ2-3, with D perhaps assigned TRBD1 or TRBD2 (5 bases each). V lost 1 base and J lost 12, with 14 bases in between. The CDR3 is made up of 13 amino acids.

In this sample, this clonotype turned up many times. V and J are TRBV20-1 and TRBJ2-7; 10 positions agree with TRBD2. Germline assignment: CDR1 DFQATT and CDR2 SNEGSKA (reference sequence). This CDR3 region has 14 residues. The junction had 6 bases not matched to a gene; V was cut back by 5 bases and J by 2 bases. The CDR3 nucleotides are TGCAGTGCTCGGATCAGCGGGAGGGCCTACGAGCAGTACTTC. Its protein is CSARISGRAYEQYF.

In regard to this clonotype: This CDR3 is missing its conserved last phenylalanine or tryptophan, likely due to a read error. The limits of the CDR3 on the DNA are not certain, so only TCRdb's listed CDR3 is given. The chain is built from TRBV5-6 and TRBJ1-4; the D call in the table, TRBD1, was not verified against the DNA. The CDR3 is made up of 11 amino acids, end residues included. Germline lookup yields CDR1 SGHDT and CDR2 YYEEEE. CDR3 region: CASSLGYGGNY.

This clonotype was recorded many times. Mismatch with germline at one junction end may stem from a read error. This sequence joins TRBV5-1 and TRBJ2-1, with TRBD2 matching 10 bases. The CDR3 has 14 amino acids. In germline, CDR1 is SGHRS, CDR2 YFSETQ. CDR3 nucleotide sequence: TGCGCCAGCAGCTTGGGGGAGCGGGGGGGCCTTTGGCTCTTC. Its protein product is CASSLGERGGLWLF.

The rearrangement links TRBV2 to TRBJ2-6; 7 positions match TRBD1. There are 12 residues in the CDR3. Germline V gene lookup returns CDR1 SNHLY and CDR2 FYNNEI. J was trimmed by 9 bases and V by 5 bases; bases with no gene match: 1. The CDR3 sequence is CASSYRGNVLTF. CDR3 sequence (DNA): TGTGCCAGCAGTTACAGGGGCAACGTCCTGACTTTC.

This clonotype was seen only a few times. A much larger clonotype is one base distant, so this may be a read error. The chain uses TRBV20-1 and TRBJ2-5; D could derive from TRBD1 or TRBD2 (5 bases each). This CDR3 is 11 amino acids long. Germline assignment: CDR1 DFQATT and CDR2 SNEGSKA (reference sequence). Here the CDR3 DNA reads TGCGGTCCGATACTAGGGGAGACCCAGTCCTTC. Translating it yields CGPILGETQSF.

This clonotype was seen ten or more times. V gene TRBV3-1 combines with J gene TRBJ1-4; D is perhaps TRBD1 (5 bases). The V gene's germline CDR1 is LGHDT and CDR2 YNNKEL (reference sequence). Trimming stripped 0 bases from V and 8 bases from J, with 16 bases between. This CDR3 is built from 16 residues. This CDR3 reads CASSQDLGVHSEKLFF. The CDR3 DNA follows: TGTGCCAGCAGCCAAGATCTGGGGGTGCACTCAGAAAAACTGTTTTTT. The variable domain in full, completed from reference TRBV3-1 and TRBJ1-4, reads DTAVSQTPKYLVTQMGNDKSIKCEQNLGHDTMYWYKQDSKKFLKIMFSYNNKELIINETVPNRFSPKSPDKAHLNLHINSLELGDSAVYFCASSQDLGVHSEKLFFGSGTQLSVL.

This clonotype was detected many times. This chain uses TRBV13 with TRBJ2-3; 10 positions agree with TRBD2. Looked up from germline, CDR1 is PRHDT and CDR2 is FYEKMQ (reference sequence). V was clipped by 6 bases and J by 1 base; unmatched bases: 7. This CDR3 comprises 16 residues. The CDR3 DNA sequence: TGTGCCAGCAGTTACCGACTAGCGGGTGGCACAGATACGCAGTATTTT. This encodes CASSYRLAGGTDTQYF.

J is TRBJ1-2 and V is TRBV5-1; TRBD1 matches at 7 bases. The CDR3 is made up of 14 amino acids. V dropped 3 bases and J dropped 2; count of bases not matched to a gene: 4. In germline, CDR1 is SGHRS, CDR2 YFSETQ. CDR3 sequence (DNA): TGCGCCAGCAGCTCGAAACAGGGGAACTATGGCTACACCTTC. The encoded protein is CASSSKQGNYGYTF.

This clonotype has ten or more counts. V gene TRBV20-1 combines with J gene TRBJ2-2; a possible D gene is TRBD1 (6 bases). Germline values: CDR1 DFQATT, CDR2 SNEGSKA (reference sequence). This CDR3 has 13 amino acids. Between the trimmed V and J ends, which lost 3 bases and 5 bases, there was a span of 10 bases. The CDR3 bases are TGCAGTGCTAGCCTAACAGGGACCGGGGAGCTGTTTTTT. This sequence encodes CSASLTGTGELFF.

The V and J genes are TRBV27 and TRBJ1-6; 10 bases fit TRBD1. The J segment lost 9 bases and the V segment lost 5 bases, leaving 13 bases of the junction unmatched. The V gene's germline CDR1 is MNHEY and CDR2 SMNVEV (reference sequence). The length of the CDR3 is 17 residues. The CDR3 protein is CASSPRQGARGSSPLHF. The DNA of the CDR3 is TGTGCCAGCAGTCCGCGACAGGGGGCAAGAGGGAGTTCACCCCTCCACTTT.

The table lists this clonotype with many counts. This chain uses TRBV7-2 with TRBJ2-7; D is undetermined. This CDR3 region has 14 residues. V was trimmed by 1 base and J by 0 bases, leaving 7 bases between them. Germline V gives CDR1 SGHTA, CDR2 FQGNSA. The CDR3 coding sequence is TGTGCCAGCAGCTTAGGGGTAGACTCCTACGAGCAGTACTTC. Its translation is CASSLGVDSYEQYF. Based on the CDR3 plus reference TRBV7-2 and TRBJ2-7, the full variable domain is GAGVSQSPSNKVTEKGKDVELRCDPISGHTALYWYRQSLGQGLEFLIYFQGNSAPDKSGLPSDRFSAERTGGSVSTLTIQRTQQEDSAVYLCASSLGVDSYEQYFGPGTRLTVT.

In this sample, this clonotype turned up many times. The chain carries TRBV12-3 or TRBV12-4 and TRBJ2-3, with 9 bases fitting TRBD2. The junction had 12 bases not matched to a gene; V was cut back by 5 bases and J by 6 bases. This CDR3 comprises 16 residues. CDR3 region: CASSAPLAGLGDTQYF. In DNA form, the CDR3 reads TGTGCCAGCAGTGCCCCGCTAGCGGGGCTAGGGGATACGCAGTATTTT.

This clonotype has a handful of counts. A much larger clone is a single base away; this may be a read error. The rearrangement joins TRBV6-5 to TRBJ1-2; the D gene is possibly TRBD1 (5 bases). Germline values: CDR1 MNHEY, CDR2 SVGAGI. V was pared by 7 bases and J by 2 bases, with 17 bases between. This CDR3 has 15 residues. The CDR3 DNA follows: TGTGCCAGCACTCATAGGGGCACGTGGAACTATGGCTACACCTTC. Its protein is CASTHRGTWNYGYTF.

This clonotype was counted at least ten times. The chain uses TRBV19 and TRBJ1-5; weak D call: TRBD1 (5 bases). Trimming shortened V by 2 bases and J by 0 bases, and 8 bases separated the two germline ends. The CDR3 is made up of 15 amino acids. CDR1 and CDR2 from the germline V gene are LNHDA and SQIVND (reference sequence). CDR3 bases: TGTGCCAGTAGTATACGACAGATTAGCAATCAGCCCCAGCATTTT. Its protein is CASSIRQISNQPQHF.